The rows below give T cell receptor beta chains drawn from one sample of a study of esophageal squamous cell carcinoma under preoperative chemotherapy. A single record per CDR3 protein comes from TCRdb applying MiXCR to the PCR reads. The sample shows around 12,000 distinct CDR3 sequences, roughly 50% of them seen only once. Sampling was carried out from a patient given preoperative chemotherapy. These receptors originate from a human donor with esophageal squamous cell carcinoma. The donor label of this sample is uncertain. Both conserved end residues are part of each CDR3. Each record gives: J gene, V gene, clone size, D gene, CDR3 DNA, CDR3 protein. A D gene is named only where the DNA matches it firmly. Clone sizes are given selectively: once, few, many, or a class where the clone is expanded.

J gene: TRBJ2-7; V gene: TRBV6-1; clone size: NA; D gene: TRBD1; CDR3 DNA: TGTGCCAGCAGTGGAACCGGGACAGGGTTATACGAGCAGTACTTC; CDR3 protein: CASSGTGTGLYEQYF
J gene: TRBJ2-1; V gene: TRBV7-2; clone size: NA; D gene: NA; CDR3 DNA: TGTGCCAGCAGCTTGGACAACTACAATGAGCAGTTCTTC; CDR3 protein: CASSLDNYNEQFF
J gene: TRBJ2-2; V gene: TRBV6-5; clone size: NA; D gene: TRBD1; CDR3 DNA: TGTGCCAGCAGTTACTCGACAGGGGGCGGAACCGGGGAGCTGTTTTTT; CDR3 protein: CASSYSTGGGTGELFF
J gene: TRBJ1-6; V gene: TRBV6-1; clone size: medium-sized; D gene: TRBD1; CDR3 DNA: TGTGCCAGCGGGGACAGGGATAATTCACCCCTCCACTTT; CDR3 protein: CASGDRDNSPLHF
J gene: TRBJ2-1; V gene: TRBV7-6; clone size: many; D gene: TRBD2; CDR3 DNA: TGTGCCAGCAGCTTAGGCCGGGCGGGGGGGCCCTACGAGCAGTTCTTC; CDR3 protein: CASSLGRAGGPYEQFF
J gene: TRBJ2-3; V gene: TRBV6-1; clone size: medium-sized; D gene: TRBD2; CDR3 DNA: TGTGCCAGCAGTGAACAGACTAGCGGGGCAGATACGCAGTATTTT; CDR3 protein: CASSEQTSGADTQYF
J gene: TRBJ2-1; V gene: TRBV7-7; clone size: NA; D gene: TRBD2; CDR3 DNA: TGTGCTAGCAGCTTACTTGCGGGAGCGTCGAATGAGCAGTTCTTC; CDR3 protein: CASSLLAGASNEQFF
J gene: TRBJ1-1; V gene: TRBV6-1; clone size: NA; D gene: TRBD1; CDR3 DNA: TGTGCCAGCAGTCCCCGGACAGGAGAGCACACTGAAGCTTTCTTT; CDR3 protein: CASSPRTGEHTEAFF
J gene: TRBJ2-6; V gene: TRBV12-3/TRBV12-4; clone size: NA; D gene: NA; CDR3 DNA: TGTGCCAGCACTTCGGGGGCGTCTGGGGCCAACGTCCTGACTTTC; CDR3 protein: CASTSGASGANVLTF
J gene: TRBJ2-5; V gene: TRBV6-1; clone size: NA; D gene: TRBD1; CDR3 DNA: TGTGCCAGCCGGCACAGGGGGCTCAGCCCTCAAGAGACCCAGTACTTC; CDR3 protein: CASRHRGLSPQETQYF
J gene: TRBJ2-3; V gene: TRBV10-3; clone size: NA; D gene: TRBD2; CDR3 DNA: TGTGCCGGGGGGCTCGGGGGGGGGGACCAAGAGACGCAGTACTTT; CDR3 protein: CAGGLGGGDQETQYF
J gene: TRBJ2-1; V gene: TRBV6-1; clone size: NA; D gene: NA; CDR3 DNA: TGTGCCAGCACCTCGGCGGGGGAGCAGTTCTTC; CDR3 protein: CASTSAGEQFF
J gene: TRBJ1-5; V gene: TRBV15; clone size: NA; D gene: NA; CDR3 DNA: TGTGCCACCAGCAGAGATAGGGAAGGAGGGCAGCCCCAGCATTTT; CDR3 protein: CATSRDREGGQPQHF
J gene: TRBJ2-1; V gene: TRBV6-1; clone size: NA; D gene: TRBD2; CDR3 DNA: TGTGCCAGCAGCCTGGTTGGTAGCGGGAGGGGGAATGAGCAGTTCTTC; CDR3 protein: CASSLVGSGRGNEQFF
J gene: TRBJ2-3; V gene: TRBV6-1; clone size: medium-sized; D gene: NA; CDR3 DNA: TGTGCCAGCAGCGTATCAACAGGGGGGGGCACAGATACGCAGTATTTT; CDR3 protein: CASSVSTGGGTDTQYF
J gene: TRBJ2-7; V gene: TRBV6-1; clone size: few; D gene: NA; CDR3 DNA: TGTGCCAGCAGTGACCAGCCGATTGGTTACGAGCAGTACTTC; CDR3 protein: CASSDQPIGYEQYF
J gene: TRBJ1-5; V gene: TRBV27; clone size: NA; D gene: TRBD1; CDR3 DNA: TGTGCCAGCAGTTCCACAGGGGGCGCGCAGCCCCAGCATTTT; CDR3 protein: CASSSTGGAQPQHF
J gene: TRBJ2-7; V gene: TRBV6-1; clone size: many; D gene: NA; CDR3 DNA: TGTGCCAGCAGCAGGGACGGAAACCTTCCCTACGAGCAGTACTTC; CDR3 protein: CASSRDGNLPYEQYF
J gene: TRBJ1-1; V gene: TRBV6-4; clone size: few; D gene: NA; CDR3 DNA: TGTGCCAGGGATGAAGGCAGGGCGAACACTGAAGCTTTCTTT; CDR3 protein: CARDEGRANTEAFF
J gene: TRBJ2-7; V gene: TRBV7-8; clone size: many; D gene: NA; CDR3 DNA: TGTGCCAGCAGCCCCCCTGGGGGAAGGTCCTACGAGCAGTACTTC; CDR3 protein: CASSPPGGRSYEQYF
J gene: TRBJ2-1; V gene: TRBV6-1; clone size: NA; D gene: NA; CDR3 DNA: TGTGCCAGCAGTACCCAAGGGGGCAATGAGCAGTTCTTC; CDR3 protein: CASSTQGGNEQFF
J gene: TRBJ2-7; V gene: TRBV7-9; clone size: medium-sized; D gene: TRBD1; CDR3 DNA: TGTGCCAGCAGCCTCACCGACAGGGGCCACGAGCAGTACTTC; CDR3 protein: CASSLTDRGHEQYF
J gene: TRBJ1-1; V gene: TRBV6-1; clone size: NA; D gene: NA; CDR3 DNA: TGTGCCAGCACCCGGAATACGGTCACTGAAGCTTTCTTT; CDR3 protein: CASTRNTVTEAFF
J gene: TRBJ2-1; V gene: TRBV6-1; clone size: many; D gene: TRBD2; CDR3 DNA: TGTGCCAGCAGCCGAACCGGGACTAGCGGCAATGAGCAGTTCTTC; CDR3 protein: CASSRTGTSGNEQFF
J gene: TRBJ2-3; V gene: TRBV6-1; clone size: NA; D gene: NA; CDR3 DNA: TGTGCCAGCAGTGAATTGGGGGTGAGAGACAAAGACACGCAGTATTTT; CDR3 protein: CASSELGVRDKDTQYF
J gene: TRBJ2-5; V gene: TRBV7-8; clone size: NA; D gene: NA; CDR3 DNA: TGTGCCAGCAGCTTAGAGGGCCGGAGCCCGTTGGAGACCCAGTACTTC; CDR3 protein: CASSLEGRSPLETQYF
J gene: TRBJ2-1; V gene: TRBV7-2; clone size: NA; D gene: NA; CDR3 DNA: TGTGCCAGCAGCTTCTTCCGGACAGACTCCTACGAGCAGTTCTTC; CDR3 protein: CASSFFRTDSYEQFF
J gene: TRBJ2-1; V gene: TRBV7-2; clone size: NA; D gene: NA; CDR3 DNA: TGTGCCAGCAGCTTAGCCAGCCTCTACGAGCAGTTCTTC; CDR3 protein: CASSLASLYEQFF
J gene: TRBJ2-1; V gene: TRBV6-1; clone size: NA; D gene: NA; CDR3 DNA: TGTGCCAGCAGTGAGAGTCTAATTCAGTTCTTC; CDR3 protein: CASSESLIQFF
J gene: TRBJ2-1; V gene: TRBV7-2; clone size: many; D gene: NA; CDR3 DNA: TGTGCCAGCAGCTTTCGAGTGGCGGGGACCTACAATGAGCAGTTCTTC; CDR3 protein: CASSFRVAGTYNEQFF
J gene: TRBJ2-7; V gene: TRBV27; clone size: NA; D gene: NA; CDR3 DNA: TGTGCCAGCGGAACAGGGGGCGGGAGGCAAGAGACGCAGTACTTC; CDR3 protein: CASGTGGGRQETQYF
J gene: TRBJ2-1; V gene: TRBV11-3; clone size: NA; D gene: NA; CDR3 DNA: NA; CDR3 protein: CASSFSTSDEQFF
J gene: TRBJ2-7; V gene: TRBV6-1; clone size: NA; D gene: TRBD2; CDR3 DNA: TGTGCCAGCAGTCGCCGGGAGGGGAGCTTCACAGATACGCAGTACTTC; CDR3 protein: CASSRREGSFTDTQYF
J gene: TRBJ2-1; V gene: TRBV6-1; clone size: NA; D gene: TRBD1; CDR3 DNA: TGTGCCAGCAGTGAACGAACAGGGGGCTCCTACAATGAGCAGTTCTTC; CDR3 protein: CASSERTGGSYNEQFF
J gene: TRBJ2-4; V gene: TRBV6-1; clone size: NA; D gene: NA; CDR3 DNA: TGTGCCAGCAGTGAATTGTGGCGAAGCGACAAAAATACGCAGTACTTC; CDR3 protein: CASSELWRSDKNTQYF
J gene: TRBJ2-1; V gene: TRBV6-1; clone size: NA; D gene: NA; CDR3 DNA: TGTGCCAGCATCCTACAGAGGATTGGTGCCAATGAGCAGTTCTTC; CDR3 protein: CASILQRIGANEQFF
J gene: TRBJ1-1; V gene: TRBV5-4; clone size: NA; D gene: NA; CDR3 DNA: TGTGCCAGCAGCGTACAGGGAGGTTTGAACACTGAAGCTTTCTTT; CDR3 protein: CASSVQGGLNTEAFF
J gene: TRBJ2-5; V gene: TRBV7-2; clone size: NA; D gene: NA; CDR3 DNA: TGTGCCAGCAGCTTATCCTCACAGACAGAAGAGACCCAGTACTTC; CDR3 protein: CASSLSSQTEETQYF
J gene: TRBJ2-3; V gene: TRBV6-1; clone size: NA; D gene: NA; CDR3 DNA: TGTGCCAGCAGCCAGGGTGTGAGCACAGGTGCGCAGTATTTT; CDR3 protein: CASSQGVSTGAQYF
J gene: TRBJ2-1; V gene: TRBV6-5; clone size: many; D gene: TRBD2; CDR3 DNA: TGTGCCAGCAGTTACGGGACTAGCGGGAAAGGAGAGCAGTTCTTC; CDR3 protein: CASSYGTSGKGEQFF
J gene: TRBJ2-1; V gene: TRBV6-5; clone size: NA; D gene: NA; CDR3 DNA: TGTGCCAGCAGTTGCCCACAGGACCGAGGCTGCAATGAGCAGTTATTC; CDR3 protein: CASSCPQDRGCNEQLF
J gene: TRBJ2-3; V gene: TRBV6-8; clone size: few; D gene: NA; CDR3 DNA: TGTGCCGGGTTCACTGGGTTGGAGACGCAGTATTTT; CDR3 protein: CAGFTGLETQYF
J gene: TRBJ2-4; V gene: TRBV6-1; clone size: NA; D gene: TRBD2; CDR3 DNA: TGTGCCAGCAGTGACGAGGAGCGGGGAGCCAAGAACATTCAGTACTTC; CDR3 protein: CASSDEERGAKNIQYF
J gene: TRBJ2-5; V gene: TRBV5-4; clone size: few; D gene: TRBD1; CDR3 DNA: TGTGCCAGCAGACGAGACAGGGGGTTAGGGGAGCAGTACTTC; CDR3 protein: CASRRDRGLGEQYF
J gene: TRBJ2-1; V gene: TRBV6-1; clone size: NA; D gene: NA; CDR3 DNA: TGTGCCAGCAGTGAATTCGGCGGGAACTCCTACAATGAGCAGTTCTTC; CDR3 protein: CASSEFGGNSYNEQFF
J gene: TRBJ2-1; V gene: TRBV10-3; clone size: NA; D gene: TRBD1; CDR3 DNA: TGTGCCTCAGGGGGACAGGGGGTCTCCTACAATGAGCAGTTCTTC; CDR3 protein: CASGGQGVSYNEQFF
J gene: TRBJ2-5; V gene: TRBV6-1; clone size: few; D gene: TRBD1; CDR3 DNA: TGTGCCAGCACTCAGACAGGGTACTTAGAGACCCAGTACTTC; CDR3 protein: CASTQTGYLETQYF
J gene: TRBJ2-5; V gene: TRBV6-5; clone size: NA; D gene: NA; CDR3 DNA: TGTGCCGGGGGTTACGGGGGTGGCGGCCCAGAGACCCAGTACTTC; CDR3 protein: CAGGYGGGGPETQYF
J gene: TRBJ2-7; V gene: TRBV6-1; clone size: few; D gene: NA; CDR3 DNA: TGTGCCAGCACCCCAGGGGCTAGCGGAGATTACGAGCAGTACTTC; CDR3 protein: CASTPGASGDYEQYF
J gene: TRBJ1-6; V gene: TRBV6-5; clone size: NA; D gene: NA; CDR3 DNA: TGTGCCAGCAGTTACTCTTTTTTCGGGCAGAATTCACCCCTCCACTTT; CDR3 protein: CASSYSFFGQNSPLHF
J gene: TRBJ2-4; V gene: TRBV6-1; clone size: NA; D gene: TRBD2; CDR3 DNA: TGTGCCAGCACCGTGGGGGGGTGGGCCAAAAATACTCAGTACTTC; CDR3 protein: CASTVGGWAKNTQYF
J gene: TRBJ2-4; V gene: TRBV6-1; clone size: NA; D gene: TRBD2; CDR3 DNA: TGTCCCAGCCGTGAATTGGGGGGGAGAGCCAAAAATACGCAGTATTTC; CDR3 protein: CPSRELGGRAKNTQYF
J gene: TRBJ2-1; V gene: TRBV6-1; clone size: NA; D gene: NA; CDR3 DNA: TGTGCCAGCAGTGGCTCAGGGTGGGCCTCTAATGAGCAGTTCTTC; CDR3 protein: CASSGSGWASNEQFF
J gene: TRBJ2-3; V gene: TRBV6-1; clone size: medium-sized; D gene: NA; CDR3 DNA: TGTGCCAGCAGTGACAGGGTGGCAGATACGCAGTATTTT; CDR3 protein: CASSDRVADTQYF
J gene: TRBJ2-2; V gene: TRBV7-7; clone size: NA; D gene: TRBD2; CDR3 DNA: TGTGCTAGCAGCTTAGAACCGGGACTAGCGGGCACCGGGGAGCTGTTTTTT; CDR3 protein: CASSLEPGLAGTGELFF
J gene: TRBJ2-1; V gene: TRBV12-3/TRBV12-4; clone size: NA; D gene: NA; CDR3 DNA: TGTGCCAGCAGTTTTTTAGCGGAGTACAATGAGCAGTTCTTC; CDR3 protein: CASSFLAEYNEQFF
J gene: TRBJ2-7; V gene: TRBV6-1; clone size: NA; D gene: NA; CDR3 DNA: TGTGCCAGCAGTGAAGTAGGTGACGAGCAGTACTTC; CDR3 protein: CASSEVGDEQYF
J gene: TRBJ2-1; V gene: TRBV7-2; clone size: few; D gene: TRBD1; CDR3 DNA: TGTGCCAACGGTGGGACAGTCTGCCAAGAGACCCAGTTCTTC; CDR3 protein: CANGGTVCQETQFF